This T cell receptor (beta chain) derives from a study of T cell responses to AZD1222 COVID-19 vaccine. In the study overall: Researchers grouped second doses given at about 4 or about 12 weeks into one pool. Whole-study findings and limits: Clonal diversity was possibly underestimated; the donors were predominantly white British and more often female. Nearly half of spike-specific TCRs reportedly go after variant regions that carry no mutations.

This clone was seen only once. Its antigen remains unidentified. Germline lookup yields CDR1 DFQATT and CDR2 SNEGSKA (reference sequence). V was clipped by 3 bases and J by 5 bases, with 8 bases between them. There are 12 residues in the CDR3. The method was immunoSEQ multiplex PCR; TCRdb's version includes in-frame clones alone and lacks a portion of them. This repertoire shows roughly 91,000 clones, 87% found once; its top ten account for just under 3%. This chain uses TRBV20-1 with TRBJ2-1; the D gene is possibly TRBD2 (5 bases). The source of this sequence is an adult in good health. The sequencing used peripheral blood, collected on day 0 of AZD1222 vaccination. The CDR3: CSASGADNEQFF. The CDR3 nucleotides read TGCAGTGCTAGTGGAGCGGACAATGAGCAGTTCTTC.